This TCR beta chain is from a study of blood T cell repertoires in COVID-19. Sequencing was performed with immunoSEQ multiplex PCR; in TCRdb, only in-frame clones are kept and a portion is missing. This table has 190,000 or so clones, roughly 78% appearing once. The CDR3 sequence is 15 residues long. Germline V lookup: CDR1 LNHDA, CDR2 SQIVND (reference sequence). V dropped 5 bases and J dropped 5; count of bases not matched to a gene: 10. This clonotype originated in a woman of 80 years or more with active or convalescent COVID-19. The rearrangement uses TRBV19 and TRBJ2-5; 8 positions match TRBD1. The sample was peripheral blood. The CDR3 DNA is TGTGCCAGTAGTCGGATGGGACAGGCAAAGGAGACCCAGTACTTC. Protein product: CASSRMGQAKETQYF.